What follows is one T cell receptor beta chain and its context. The data belong to a study of tumor T cells in aggressive B-cell lymphoma. TCRdb keeps only in-frame clones here, not all; method: immunoSEQ multiplex PCR. Altogether several thousand clones are present, around 91% being singletons, with the ten largest covering roughly 2.4%. The V and J ends lost 3 bases and 3 bases, in that order; junction bases with no gene match: 4. The CDR3 totals 14 residues. CDR1 and CDR2 (germline): SQVTM, ANQGSEA. This TCR was sampled from an adult with diffuse large B cell lymphoma. Sequences were obtained from tumor tissue. V and J are TRBV29-1 and TRBJ2-7, with TRBD1 matching over 11 bases. CDR3 sequence: CSVEGGTGGYEQYF. CDR3 DNA: TGCAGCGTTGAGGGGGGGACAGGGGGCTACGAGCAGTACTTC.